This T cell receptor beta chain was obtained from a study of cytomegalovirus exposure and HLA in healthy donors. Study-wide points: As a later analysis showed, a missense DCLRE1C variant was linked to trimming of TCR beta V- and J-genes. Reports indicate that TCR beta sequences accurately predicted the HLA-A and HLA-B alleles of most subjects.

This clone was seen a single time. What it recognizes is unknown. PCR involved 60 Vbeta and 13 Jbeta primers. Using immunoSEQ multiplex PCR, the repertoire was profiled, and TCRdb retains in-frame clones only, with some absent. Here the sample spans about 120,000 clones, approximately 78% being singletons. This receptor was taken from a woman aged 40 to 55 in good health and CMV-seropositive. The sample was PBMCs.

The CDR3 here is CAINSGQGMNTEAFF. The CDR3 bases are TGTGCCATCAACTCAGGACAGGGTATGAACACTGAAGCTTTCTTT. The rearrangement uses TRBV10-3 and TRBJ1-1; 8 nucleotides match TRBD1. With V trimmed by 7 bases and J by 0 bases, 7 bases remained unmatched. Per germline, CDR1 ENHRY and CDR2 SYGVKD. The CDR3 is made up of 15 amino acids.